These 29 T cell receptor beta chains originate from one sample sequenced in a study of T cell clusters in autoimmune cytopenias. Approximately 36,000 genome equivalents of blood DNA were amplified for TRB. TRB was amplified by touch-down multiplex PCR, primer pools A and B combined. TCRdb re-called the multiplex PCR reads and shows each CDR3 protein once, DNA omitted. The data include a few thousand distinct CDR3 sequences; the top ten clones carry roughly 19%. Material for sequencing was peripheral blood. The source is a human donor with an autoimmune cytopenia or autoimmune hepatitis (not recorded which).

In terms of frequency, this clonotype is medium-sized. The chain couples TRBV13 to TRBJ2-7; there is no DNA to check the TCRdb D call of TRBD2. The CDR3 spans 15 residues. The germline V gene has CDR1 PRHDT and CDR2 FYEKMQ (reference sequence). This CDR3 reads CASSRGLAGAYEQYF.

This clonotype is labeled medium-sized based on frequency. The CDR3 reads CASSFGANVLTF. The V and J genes are TRBV12-3 or TRBV12-4 and TRBJ2-6. The CDR3 loop spans 12 amino acids.

The rearrangement joins TRBV6-2 or TRBV6-3 to TRBJ1-3; TCRdb's D call, TRBD1, is unchecked because there is no DNA. Germline CDR1 MNHEY, CDR2 SVGEGT. CDR3 length equals 16 residues. The chain's CDR3 is CASSGRGRDSGNTIYF.

In terms of frequency, this clonotype is medium-sized. The chain has TRBV5-5 and TRBJ2-7. The germline CDR1 and CDR2 sequences are SGHKS and YYEKEE (reference sequence). CDR3 length: 14 residues. The CDR3: CASRPQISSYEQYF.

The V gene is TRBV19, the J gene TRBJ2-1; the TCRdb D gene call, TRBD2, has no DNA to confirm it. This CDR3 has 13 amino acids. CDR1 is LNHDA, CDR2 SQIVND, per germline (reference sequence). CDR3 residues: CASSPSGGDEQFF.

This clonotype is medium-sized by frequency. The rearrangement links TRBV12-3 or TRBV12-4 to TRBJ2-5; TCRdb's D gene call, TRBD1, goes unchecked for lack of DNA. This CDR3 is 15 amino acids long. CDR3 protein: CASSLGDRGRETQYF.

According to its frequency, this clonotype is medium-sized. The chain employs TRBV5-4 and TRBJ1-4; TCRdb picks TRBD1, but there is no DNA to check that call. CDR1 is SGHNT and CDR2 is YYREEE in the germline V gene (reference sequence). The CDR3 contains 15 residues. CDR3 loop: CASSAQRGAGEKLFF.

Its frequency marks this clonotype as medium-sized. This rearrangement joins TRBV6-5 to TRBJ1-4; the D call from TCRdb, TRBD1, cannot be confirmed without DNA. The CDR3 is 14 amino acids. The V gene's germline CDR1 is MNHEY and CDR2 SVGAGI. CDR3 sequence reads: CASSPRQGAEKLFF.

The V gene is TRBV4-1, the J gene TRBJ1-1; lacking DNA, the TRBD1 call made by TCRdb goes unchecked. The CDR3 totals 15 residues. Germline CDR1 is MGHRA and CDR2 is YSYEKL. This CDR3 is CASSQGWVPNTEAFF.

This clonotype is labeled medium-sized (0.01 to 0.1%) based on frequency. The CDR3 sequence is CASSRGGENTGELFF. The chain uses TRBV11-1 and TRBJ2-2; as DNA is missing, the TRBD2 call by TCRdb cannot be tested. CDR3 size: 15 residues. Germline loops: CDR1 SGHAT, CDR2 FQDESV (reference sequence).

This clonotype is labeled medium-sized based on frequency. The chain recombines TRBV7-6 with TRBJ2-1; absent DNA, TCRdb's TRBD2 call cannot be checked. The CDR3 covers 11 residues. The germline V gene encodes CDR1 SGHVS and CDR2 FNYEAQ. The CDR3 reads CASSNSGGQVF.

The chain combines TRBV20-1 with TRBJ2-3; no DNA is available, so the TRBD2 call from TCRdb remains unchecked. The V gene's germline CDR1 is DFQATT and CDR2 SNEGSKA (reference sequence). The CDR3 totals 11 residues. The CDR3 region is CSPGTVDTQYF.

Considering frequency, this clonotype is medium-sized (0.01 to 0.1%). The chain uses TRBV6-6 and TRBJ1-4. CDR3 size: 15 residues. CDR1 MNHNY and CDR2 SVGAGI come from the germline V gene (reference sequence). CDR3 loop: CASSYPTASNEKLFF.

In terms of frequency, this clonotype is medium-sized (0.01 to 0.1%). The gene calls are TRBV6-5 and TRBJ1-2; absent DNA, TCRdb's TRBD1 call cannot be checked. CDR1 and CDR2 from the germline V gene are MNHEY and SVGAGI. This CDR3 comprises 13 residues. CDR3 sequence reads: CATHDAGVGGYTF.

The chain joins TRBV5-6 to TRBJ1-6. Germline CDR1 is SGHDT and CDR2 is YYEEEE. The CDR3 totals 15 residues. The CDR3 spells CASSPDGGYNSPLHF.

This clonotype is called medium-sized based on its frequency. The rearrangement links TRBV29-1 to TRBJ2-1. The CDR3 length is 13 residues. Germline CDR1 SQVTM, CDR2 ANQGSEA. This CDR3 reads CSVEVNPHNEQFF.

The CDR3 spells CASSRGGRVYEKYF. This chain uses TRBV5-5 with TRBJ2-7; the D call of TRBD1 rests on TCRdb alone, since no DNA is present to check it. CDR3 size: 14 residues. Germline V CDR1 and CDR2: SGHKS, YYEKEE (reference sequence).

The rearrangement links TRBV6-6 to TRBJ2-5; TCRdb outputs TRBD1, but without DNA this stays unchecked. The CDR3 runs to 14 residues. Germline V gives CDR1 MNHNY, CDR2 SVGAGI (reference sequence). The CDR3 sequence is CASSRTGYQETQYF.

The chain uses TRBV10-1 and TRBJ2-3. The CDR3 is made up of 14 amino acids. The germline CDR1 and CDR2 sequences are WNHNN and SYGVQD (reference sequence). This CDR3 reads CASSAVADPDTQYF.

This clonotype shows up as medium-sized (0.01 to 0.1%) by frequency. The chain combines TRBV6-1 with TRBJ2-7; TCRdb indicates TRBD2, and absent DNA this call remains unverified. The length of the CDR3 is 14 residues. Germline assignment: CDR1 MNHNS and CDR2 SASEGT. The chain's CDR3 is CASSWTSPEYEQYF.

According to its frequency, this clonotype is medium-sized (0.01 to 0.1%). The V and J genes are TRBV6-1 and TRBJ2-3; TCRdb's D call, TRBD1, is unchecked because there is no DNA. Germline V gives CDR1 MNHNS, CDR2 SASEGT. CDR3 length: 13 amino acids. The CDR3 reads CASWRGLTDTQYF.

Considering frequency, this clonotype is medium-sized. The rearrangement uses TRBV5-4 and TRBJ1-2; the D gene TCRdb calls, TRBD1, cannot be checked with no DNA. Germline values: CDR1 SGHNT, CDR2 YYREEE (reference sequence). The length of the CDR3 is 14 residues. CDR3 protein: CASSPGQGSYGYTF.

The rearrangement uses TRBV20-1 and TRBJ2-1. Germline V gene lookup returns CDR1 DFQATT and CDR2 SNEGSKA (reference sequence). CDR3 length: 11 residues. The chain's CDR3 is CSARKYNEQFF.

This chain connects TRBV14 to TRBJ2-7. The CDR3 is 12 amino acids. Germline CDR1 SGHDN, CDR2 FVKESK. This CDR3 reads CASSQFRNEQYF.

Its frequency marks this clonotype as medium-sized. The chain carries TRBV19 and TRBJ1-2; the TCRdb call, TRBD1, lacks DNA for checking. CDR1 and CDR2 (germline): LNHDA, SQIVND (reference sequence). The CDR3 runs 14 residues. CDR3: CASSIGTREYGYTF. Filled out from reference TRBV19 and TRBJ1-2, the complete variable domain reads DGGITQSPKYLFRKEGQNVTLSCEQNLNHDAMYWYRQDPGQGLRLIYYSQIVNDFQKGDIAEGYSVSREKKESFPLTVTSAQKNPTAFYLCASSIGTREYGYTFGSGTRLTVV.

This rearrangement joins TRBV6-6 to TRBJ2-5; TCRdb's D call, TRBD2, is unchecked because there is no DNA. This CDR3 is 16 amino acids long. Per germline, CDR1 MNHNY and CDR2 SVGAGI (reference sequence). The CDR3 here is CASSNQGLASGETQYF.

CDR3 residues: CAWSVSLTGNYGYTF. This rearrangement joins TRBV30 to TRBJ1-2; with no DNA, the TCRdb D assignment of TRBD1 cannot be verified. Germline assignment: CDR1 GTSNPN and CDR2 SVGIG (reference sequence). The CDR3 extends over 15 amino acids.

The chain employs TRBV20-1 and TRBJ1-5. Per the germline V gene, CDR1 is DFQATT and CDR2 is SNEGSKA (reference sequence). This CDR3 has 13 residues. CDR3 protein: CSARVGLRGPQHF.

This clonotype is labeled medium-sized based on frequency. This rearrangement joins TRBV6-6 to TRBJ2-7. The CDR3 length is 12 residues. CDR1 MNHNY and CDR2 SVGAGI come from the germline V gene (reference sequence). Here the CDR3 reads CASSNTNYEQYF.